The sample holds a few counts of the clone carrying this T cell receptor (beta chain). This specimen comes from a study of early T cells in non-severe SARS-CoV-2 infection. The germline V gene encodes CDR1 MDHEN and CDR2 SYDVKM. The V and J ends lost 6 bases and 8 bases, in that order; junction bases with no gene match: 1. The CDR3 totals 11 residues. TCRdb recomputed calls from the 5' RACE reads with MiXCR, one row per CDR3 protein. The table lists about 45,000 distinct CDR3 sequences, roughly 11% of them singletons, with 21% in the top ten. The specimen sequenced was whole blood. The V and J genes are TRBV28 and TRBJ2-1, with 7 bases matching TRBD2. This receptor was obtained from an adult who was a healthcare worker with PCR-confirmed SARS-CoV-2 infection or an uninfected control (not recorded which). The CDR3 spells CASRLAYEQFF. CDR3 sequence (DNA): TGTGCCAGCAGACTAGCGTATGAGCAGTTCTTC. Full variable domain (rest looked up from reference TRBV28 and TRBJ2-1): DVKVTQSSRYLVKRTGEKVFLECVQDMDHENMFWYRQDPGLGLRLIYFSYDVKMKEKGDIPEGYSVSREKKERFSLILESASTNQTSMYLCASRLAYEQFFGPGTRLTVL.